Listed below are T cell receptor beta chains from one sample, sequenced in a study of a mutant IDH1 vaccine in newly diagnosed glioma. For these TCRs, the target antigens are not known. Using immunoSEQ multiplex PCR, the repertoire was profiled, and TCRdb retains in-frame clones only, with some absent. The sample includes 100,000 to 120,000 clones, about 90% of them seen just once. Sequencing used PBMCs, obtained from a glioma patient whose treatment included an IDH1 peptide vaccine. The origin of the receptors is a woman aged 50 to 60 with glioma. Both conserved end residues are part of each CDR3. D genes are given only for firm matches. Size values are once, few and many counts, or a class for expanded clones, and some rows have none.

J: TRBJ2-7; size: .; V: TRBV27; D: TRBD2; CDR3: CASSREGTRGYEQYF; DNA: TGTGCCAGCAGCCGGGAGGGGACTAGGGGCTACGAGCAGTACTTC
J: TRBJ2-4; size: .; V: TRBV2; D: TRBD1; CDR3: CASSEEETGKNIQYF; DNA: TGTGCCAGCAGTGAAGAGGAGACAGGGAAAAACATTCAGTACTTC
J: TRBJ1-5; size: .; V: TRBV7-9; D: .; CDR3: CASSSGRDQHF; DNA: TGTGCCAGCAGCTCAGGACGGGACCAGCATTTT
J: TRBJ1-1; size: .; V: TRBV6-5; D: TRBD1; CDR3: CASSRTGENTEAFF; DNA: TGTGCCAGCAGCCGGACAGGGGAGAACACTGAAGCTTTCTTT
J: TRBJ1-4; size: .; V: TRBV2; D: TRBD1; CDR3: CASRMTGVGEKLFF; DNA: TGTGCCAGCAGGATGACAGGGGTGGGTGAAAAACTGTTTTTT
J: TRBJ1-5; size: .; V: TRBV7-9; D: TRBD1; CDR3: CAVTGQVNQPQHF; DNA: TGTGCCGTCACGGGACAGGTCAATCAGCCCCAGCATTTT
J: TRBJ2-3; size: .; V: TRBV6-6; D: .; CDR3: CASSYSTADTQYF; DNA: TGTGCCAGCAGTTACAGCACCGCAGATACGCAGTATTTT
J: TRBJ2-7; size: .; V: TRBV9; D: .; CDR3: CASSEGGQSSYEQYF; DNA: TGTGCCAGCAGTGAGGGGGGACAGTCATCCTACGAGCAGTACTTC
J: TRBJ1-1; size: .; V: TRBV10-1; D: .; CDR3: CASSERGVSTEAFF; DNA: TGCGCCAGCAGTGAGAGGGGGGTGAGCACTGAAGCTTTCTTT
J: TRBJ1-2; size: .; V: TRBV10-2; D: .; CDR3: CASSDSPGYGYTF; DNA: TGCGCCAGCAGTGACAGCCCGGGATATGGCTACACCTTC
J: TRBJ2-2; size: .; V: TRBV6-5; D: .; CDR3: CASSYWASTGELFF; DNA: TGTGCCAGCAGTTACTGGGCCAGCACCGGGGAGCTGTTTTTT
J: TRBJ2-3; size: .; V: TRBV5-4; D: TRBD2; CDR3: CASSLELAGGPRGDTQYF; DNA: TGTGCCAGCAGCTTGGAGCTAGCGGGAGGGCCTCGGGGAGATACGCAGTATTTT
J: TRBJ2-2; size: once; V: TRBV6-5; D: TRBD1; CDR3: CASSEGAETGELFF; DNA: TGTGCCAGCAGCGAGGGGGCAGAAACCGGGGAGCTGTTTTTT
J: TRBJ2-7; size: .; V: TRBV19; D: TRBD1; CDR3: CASSAAGTGGDEQYF; DNA: TGTGCCAGTAGTGCCGCCGGGACAGGTGGCGACGAGCAGTACTTC
J: TRBJ2-5; size: .; V: TRBV7-9; D: .; CDR3: CASKDYQETQYF; DNA: TGTGCCAGCAAGGACTACCAAGAGACCCAGTACTTC
J: TRBJ1-6; size: .; V: TRBV28; D: .; CDR3: CASSLMGHDYNSPLHF; DNA: TGTGCCAGCAGTTTAATGGGACACGACTATAATTCACCCCTCCACTTT
J: TRBJ2-7; size: .; V: TRBV5-1; D: TRBD2; CDR3: CASSLAGDLYEQYF; DNA: TGCGCCAGCAGCCTAGCGGGAGATCTCTACGAGCAGTACTTC
J: TRBJ2-3; size: .; V: TRBV5-1; D: TRBD1; CDR3: CASSVTGSTDTQYF; DNA: TGCGCCAGCAGCGTGACAGGGAGCACAGATACGCAGTATTTT
J: TRBJ2-5; size: .; V: TRBV4-1; D: .; CDR3: CASSQDNTVRETQYF; DNA: TGCGCCAGCAGCCAAGATAACACGGTTAGAGAGACCCAGTACTTC
J: TRBJ1-1; size: once; V: TRBV29-1; D: TRBD1; CDR3: CSADRVGRTEAFF; DNA: TGCAGCGCGGACAGGGTTGGTAGGACTGAAGCTTTCTTT
J: TRBJ2-7; size: .; V: TRBV27; D: .; CDR3: CASSPHRDVSSYEQYF; DNA: TGTGCCAGCAGTCCTCACCGGGACGTCAGCTCCTACGAGCAGTACTTC
J: TRBJ1-5; size: few; V: TRBV12-2; D: .; CDR3: CASRLALPKTGTYSNQPQHF; DNA: TGTGCAAGTCGCTTAGCGTTACCTAAGACAGGGACTTATAGCAATCAGCCCCAGCATTTT
J: TRBJ2-3; size: .; V: TRBV11-2; D: .; CDR3: CASSGGDTQYF; DNA: TGTGCCAGCAGCGGCGGGGATACGCAGTATTTT
J: TRBJ2-1; size: once; V: TRBV28; D: .; CDR3: CASSGPGTHNEQFF; DNA: TGTGCCAGCAGTGGCCCCGGGACCCACAATGAGCAGTTCTTC
J: TRBJ2-3; size: .; V: TRBV5-6; D: .; CDR3: CASSLGGYQGIDTQYF; DNA: TGTGCCAGCAGCTTGGGGGGGTACCAGGGTATTGATACGCAGTATTTT
J: TRBJ2-7; size: .; V: TRBV5-1; D: TRBD2; CDR3: CASSLTQGRGMDEQYF; DNA: TGCGCCAGCAGCTTGACCCAAGGGAGGGGAATGGACGAGCAGTACTTC
J: TRBJ2-7; size: .; V: TRBV27; D: .; CDR3: CASSSKEGSYEQYF; DNA: TGTGCCAGCAGTTCGAAGGAGGGCTCCTACGAGCAGTACTTC
J: TRBJ2-7; size: .; V: TRBV2; D: TRBD2; CDR3: CASSGGLAGTYEQYF; DNA: TGTGCCAGCAGCGGAGGACTAGCGGGAACGTACGAGCAGTACTTC
J: TRBJ2-3; size: .; V: TRBV5-1; D: TRBD2; CDR3: CASSLGWTSGNGSTQYF; DNA: TGCGCCAGCAGCTTGGGGTGGACTAGCGGGAACGGTTCTACGCAGTATTTT
J: TRBJ1-1; size: .; V: TRBV5-5; D: .; CDR3: CASSLVTGRNVTEAFF; DNA: TGTGCCAGCAGCTTGGTTACAGGGAGAAATGTCACTGAAGCTTTCTTT
J: TRBJ2-6; size: .; V: TRBV5-5; D: .; CDR3: CASSRGSGANVLTF; DNA: TGTGCCAGCAGCAGGGGGTCTGGGGCCAACGTCCTGACTTTC
J: TRBJ1-1; size: .; V: TRBV29-1; D: .; CDR3: CSARTETKAFF; DNA: TGCAGCGCACGGACAGAGACAAAAGCTTTCTTT
J: TRBJ2-5; size: .; V: TRBV27; D: TRBD1; CDR3: CASSLGDRGSGETQYF; DNA: TGTGCCAGCAGTTTAGGGGACAGGGGTTCCGGAGAGACCCAGTACTTC
J: TRBJ1-1; size: .; V: TRBV5-1; D: TRBD1; CDR3: CASSRRTGNTEAFF; DNA: TGCGCCAGCAGCCGTCGGACAGGGAACACTGAAGCTTTCTTT
J: TRBJ2-1; size: .; V: TRBV11-1; D: TRBD2; CDR3: CASSSGLAGLNEQFF; DNA: TGTGCCAGCAGCTCTGGACTAGCGGGCCTCAATGAGCAGTTCTTC
J: TRBJ2-3; size: .; V: TRBV7-9; D: .; CDR3: CASSSLRGFADTQYF; DNA: TGTGCCAGCAGCTCCTTGAGGGGGTTTGCAGATACGCAGTATTTT
J: TRBJ2-3; size: .; V: TRBV6-5; D: .; CDR3: CASSMLGPTDTQYF; DNA: TGTGCCAGCAGCATGTTAGGTCCCACAGATACGCAGTATTTT
J: TRBJ1-5; size: .; V: TRBV6-5; D: TRBD1; CDR3: CASSTGAQPQHF; DNA: TGTGCCAGCAGCACAGGGGCCCAGCCCCAGCATTTT
J: TRBJ2-1; size: .; V: TRBV11-3; D: .; CDR3: CASSSLPYNEQFF; DNA: TGTGCCAGCAGCTCTCTCCCCTACAATGAGCAGTTCTTC
J: TRBJ1-5; size: .; V: TRBV28; D: .; CDR3: CASSLSGGNQPQHF; DNA: TGTGCCAGCAGTTTATCAGGGGGCAATCAGCCCCAGCATTTT
J: TRBJ2-5; size: .; V: TRBV5-4; D: TRBD1; CDR3: CASSTGTGKETQYF; DNA: TGTGCCAGCAGCACCGGGACAGGGAAAGAGACCCAGTACTTC
J: TRBJ1-5; size: .; V: TRBV28; D: .; CDR3: CASSFLQWANQPQHF; DNA: TGTGCCAGCAGTTTCTTACAGTGGGCTAATCAGCCCCAGCATTTT